This T cell receptor (beta chain) was retrieved from a study of blood T cell repertoires in COVID-19. Sequencing used immunoSEQ multiplex PCR; TCRdb keeps in-frame clones, though not all of them. The data contain 200,000 or so clones, roughly 80% of them seen just once; the ten biggest clones take up 15% to 20%. The CDR3 sequence is 14 residues long. CDR1 MNHNS and CDR2 SASEGT come from the germline V gene. V lost 1 base and J lost 0, with 3 bases in between. The clonotype was recovered from a man aged 60 to 75 with active or convalescent COVID-19. Sequenced material: peripheral blood. This sequence joins TRBV6-1 and TRBJ2-2; the D is unclear. The CDR3 reads CASSEGPNTGELFF. The CDR3, as DNA: TGTGCCAGCAGTGAAGGGCCGAACACCGGGGAGCTGTTTTTT.